This T cell receptor beta chain derives from a study of blood T cell repertoires in COVID-19. Clones were sequenced by immunoSEQ multiplex PCR, and TCRdb holds only the in-frame ones, with some missing. The sample carries around 170,000 clones, approximately 85% recorded once. The CDR3 sequence is 14 residues long. V dropped 4 bases and J dropped 4; count of bases not matched to a gene: 4. CDR1 and CDR2 from the germline V gene are SGHRS and YFSETQ. The chain combines TRBV5-1 with TRBJ1-3, with TRBD1 matching over 8 bases. This clonotype was sampled from a woman aged 25 to 39 who had recovered from COVID-19. Sample: PBMCs or T cells enriched from blood (not recorded which). CDR3 in amino acids: CASSQTGAGNTIYF. For the CDR3, the DNA is TGCGCCAGCAGCCAGACAGGGGCGGGAAACACCATATATTTT.